What follows are 32 T cell receptor beta chains derived from one specimen sequenced in a study of technical replicates of blood from several donors. Data came from immunoSEQ multiplex PCR; TCRdb stores just in-frame clones and leaves some out. The profile shows about 80,000 clones, 90% to 95% of them singletons. Sequencing was performed on T cells isolated from PBMCs. These TCRs come from a human donor in good health.

V usage is TRBV19 and J usage is TRBJ1-5, with 8 positions matching TRBD1. Trimming removed 8 bases from V and 4 bases from J; junction bases left unmatched: 7. The CDR3 is made up of 14 amino acids. The germline V gene has CDR1 LNHDA and CDR2 SQIVND (reference sequence). The CDR3 is CASAGQGLNQPQHF. The CDR3 DNA sequence: TGTGCCAGTGCAGGACAGGGACTTAATCAGCCCCAGCATTTT.

The V and J genes are TRBV7-2 and TRBJ2-5, with D perhaps TRBD2 (6 bases). V was trimmed by 1 base and J by 3 bases, leaving 9 bases between them. The CDR3 loop spans 14 amino acids. Germline V gene lookup returns CDR1 SGHTA and CDR2 FQGNSA. The CDR3 spells CASSLGGGKETQYF. CDR3 bases: TGTGCCAGCAGCTTAGGTGGGGGGAAAGAGACCCAGTACTTC.

CDR3 protein: CASSPGKATQYF. Here the CDR3 DNA reads TGTGCCAGCAGCCCAGGGAAGGCTACGCAGTATTTT. The chain combines TRBV28 with TRBJ2-3; D is perhaps TRBD1 (5 bases). V was clipped by 6 bases and J by 8 bases, with 12 bases between them. The CDR3 is 12 residues long. Germline lookup yields CDR1 MDHEN and CDR2 SYDVKM. Variable domain in full (rest from reference TRBV28 and TRBJ2-3): DVKVTQSSRYLVKRTGEKVFLECVQDMDHENMFWYRQDPGLGLRLIYFSYDVKMKEKGDIPEGYSVSREKKERFSLILESASTNQTSMYLCASSPGKATQYFGPGTRLTVL.

The V gene is TRBV7-9, the J gene TRBJ1-1; TRBD1 matches at 8 bases. In germline, CDR1 is SEHNR, CDR2 FQNEAQ (reference sequence). The CDR3 runs to 14 residues. V was clipped by 1 base and J by 6 bases; unmatched bases: 4. The CDR3 nucleotides are TGTGCCAGCAGCTTAGTGCCGGGACAGGCTGAAGCTTTCTTT. This codes for CASSLVPGQAEAFF.

The chain uses TRBV19 and TRBJ1-1; a weak D match, TRBD1 (5 bases). The CDR3 has 11 amino acids. Germline CDR1 and CDR2: LNHDA and SQIVND (reference sequence). Trimming pared 8 bases from V and 6 bases from J, leaving 10 bases between. CDR3 nucleotide sequence: TGTGCCAGTGCAAGGGGTCCTGAAGCTTTCTTT. This sequence encodes CASARGPEAFF.

This clone has more than one count but fewer than ten. The chain uses TRBV19 and TRBJ1-1; no clear D. The V end was cut by 4 bases, the J end by 0 bases, with 6 bases between. This CDR3 spans 13 amino acids. Germline V lookup: CDR1 LNHDA, CDR2 SQIVND (reference sequence). CDR3 sequence (DNA): TGTGCCAGTAGTAGTCCCATGAACACTGAAGCTTTCTTT. Its translation is CASSSPMNTEAFF.

The rearrangement links TRBV7-7 to TRBJ2-5; D might be TRBD2 (6 bases). There are 14 residues in the CDR3. V lost 1 base and J 3 bases, leaving 9 bases between the germline ends. Germline CDR1 is SSHAT and CDR2 is FNYEAQ (reference sequence). CDR3 nucleotides: TGTGCCAGCAGCTTAGGCAGGGAGGAAGAGACCCAGTACTTC. This encodes CASSLGREEETQYF.

This chain connects TRBV7-6 to TRBJ2-7, with 11 positions matching TRBD2. The germline CDR1 and CDR2 sequences are SGHVS and FNYEAQ. After removal of 5 bases from V and 5 bases from J, the junction contained 11 bases not matched to a gene. The length of the CDR3 is 16 residues. The CDR3 bases are TGTGCCAGCAGCCTTGTAGCGGGAGGGGTGACGAACGAGCAGTACTTC. It translates to CASSLVAGGVTNEQYF.

J is TRBJ1-5 and V is TRBV7-8, with D hard to call. CDR3 size: 15 residues. The germline CDR1 and CDR2 sequences are SGHVS and FQNEAQ. Trimming removed 3 bases at V and 7 bases at J, with 16 bases between. The CDR3 bases are TGTGCCAGCAGCTTTGGGTTCACCATTAGCCAGCCCCAGCATTTT. Protein sequence: CASSFGFTISQPQHF.

The gene calls are TRBV5-5 and TRBJ1-3; no reliable D call. Germline V gives CDR1 SGHKS, CDR2 YYEKEE (reference sequence). Trimming left V 1 base short and J 0 bases short, with 5 bases between. The CDR3 is 14 amino acids. In DNA form, the CDR3 reads TGTGCCAGCAGCTTGTCCGGCTCTGGAAACACCATATATTTT. Translating gives CASSLSGSGNTIYF. Full variable domain (remainder filled in from reference TRBV5-5 and TRBJ1-3): DAGVTQSPTHLIKTRGQQVTLRCSPISGHKSVSWYQQVLGQGPQFIFQYYEKEERGRGNFPDRFSARQFPNYSSELNVNALLLGDSALYLCASSLSGSGNTIYFGEGSWLTVV.

This chain links TRBV6-5 with TRBJ1-2; D perhaps matches TRBD1 (6 bases). CDR1 is MNHEY and CDR2 is SVGAGI in the germline V gene. V was clipped by 6 bases and J by 1 base, with 12 bases between them. The CDR3 length is 14 residues. This CDR3 is CASSQPGHNYGYTF. CDR3 DNA: TGTGCCAGCAGCCAACCGGGACATAACTATGGCTACACCTTC.

This clone was seen a handful of times. The rearrangement joins TRBV28 to TRBJ1-1; D is possibly TRBD1 (6 bases). CDR3 length: 17 amino acids. V lost 0 bases and J 3 bases, leaving 17 bases between the germline ends. Germline CDR1 is MDHEN and CDR2 is SYDVKM. CDR3 DNA: TGTGCCAGCAGTTTATGGAGACAGGACCCTTTGCACACTGAAGCTTTCTTT. Translated: CASSLWRQDPLHTEAFF.

This chain joins TRBV19 and TRBJ2-5; D may be TRBD1 (5 bases). The V gene's germline CDR1 is LNHDA and CDR2 SQIVND (reference sequence). V was pared by 5 bases and J by 2 bases, with 9 bases between. CDR3 size: 13 residues. Here the CDR3 DNA reads TGTGCCAGTAGTGGAAACAGGCAAGAGACCCAGTACTTC. This codes for CASSGNRQETQYF.

CDR3 amino acids: CASSPTGPSYNEQFF. The CDR3 DNA follows: TGTGCCAGCAGTCCGACAGGGCCCTCCTACAATGAGCAGTTCTTC. The chain carries TRBV27 and TRBJ2-1, with 7 bases lining up with TRBD1. V trimming: 5 bases; J trimming: 0 bases; junction bases outside the gene matches: 4. The CDR3 contains 15 residues. Per germline, CDR1 MNHEY and CDR2 SMNVEV (reference sequence).

The chain combines TRBV29-1 with TRBJ2-1, with 9 bases fitting TRBD1. This CDR3 has 14 amino acids. V lost 5 bases to trimming and J lost 1 base; unmatched junction nucleotides: 3. Per germline, CDR1 SQVTM and CDR2 ANQGSEA. The CDR3 coding sequence is TGCAGCGTTACAGGGGGCAGGTCCTACAATGAGCAGTTCTTC. Amino acids: CSVTGGRSYNEQFF.

The rearrangement links TRBV11-3 to TRBJ2-7; perhaps TRBD2 as D (5 bases). CDR1 is SGHNT and CDR2 is YENEEA in the germline V gene. The CDR3 loop spans 15 amino acids. The V and J ends lost 6 bases and 5 bases respectively, with 20 bases between them. The CDR3 loop reads CASSLNGLRNNEQYF. The CDR3 nucleotides read TGTGCCAGCAGTTTAAACGGACTGAGAAACAACGAGCAGTACTTC.

This clone occurred once. This chain connects TRBV30 to TRBJ1-2; TRBD1 matches at 11 bases. The CDR3 runs 14 residues. Germline V gene data show CDR1 as GTSNPN and CDR2 as SVGIG (reference sequence). V was pared by 3 bases and J by 7 bases, with 7 bases of the junction left unmatched. CDR3 nucleotide sequence: TGTGCCTGGAGCCTAGGGACAGGGGGGTTTGGCTACACCTTC. The encoded protein is CAWSLGTGGFGYTF.

The rearrangement joins TRBV4-1 to TRBJ1-2; 8 nucleotides match TRBD1. The junction had 5 bases not matched to a gene; V was cut back by 0 bases and J by 2 bases. The CDR3 is 16 amino acids. Germline CDR1 reads MGHRA; CDR2 reads YSYEKL. DNA for the CDR3: TGCGCCAGCAGCCAAGAATGGACAGGGCTCAACTATGGCTACACCTTC. Translation: CASSQEWTGLNYGYTF.

This clone appeared once. The chain links TRBV6-5 to TRBJ1-1; D unclear. The CDR3 length is 15 residues. The ends were cut back, 0 bases at V and 0 bases at J, with 8 bases in the middle. CDR1 and CDR2 from the germline V gene are MNHEY and SVGAGI. The DNA of the CDR3 is TGTGCCAGCAGTTACTCCCCAACGGTGAACACTGAAGCTTTCTTT. Protein product: CASSYSPTVNTEAFF.

The rearrangement links TRBV11-2 to TRBJ2-7, with 7 bases fitting TRBD1. Germline trimming cut 3 bases from V and 3 bases from J; bases unmatched to any gene: 5. Germline V gene lookup returns CDR1 SGHAT and CDR2 FQNNGV. The CDR3 covers 14 residues. This chain's CDR3 is CASSFTGQDYEQYF. Here the CDR3 DNA reads TGTGCCAGCAGCTTTACAGGACAGGACTACGAGCAGTACTTC. Drawing the rest from reference TRBV11-2 and TRBJ2-7, the complete variable domain is EAGVAQSPRYKIIEKRQSVAFWCNPISGHATLYWYQQILGQGPKLLIQFQNNGVVDDSQLPKDRFSAERLKGVDSTLKIQPAKLEDSAVYLCASSFTGQDYEQYFGPGTRLTVT.

This chain uses TRBV7-9 with TRBJ1-1, with 8 bases matching TRBD1. V gave up 5 bases and J gave up 1 base; unmatched junction bases: 3. Germline V CDR1 and CDR2: SEHNR, FQNEAQ (reference sequence). The CDR3 extends over 14 amino acids. In nucleotides, the CDR3 is TGTGCCAGCAGCCTACAGGGGGAGAACACTGAAGCTTTCTTT. It codes for CASSLQGENTEAFF.

This rearrangement joins TRBV6-1 to TRBJ2-2; D perhaps matches TRBD1 (6 bases). V was trimmed by 6 bases and J by 5 bases, leaving 13 bases between them. The CDR3 loop spans 14 amino acids. The germline CDR1 and CDR2 sequences are MNHNS and SASEGT. The CDR3 reads CASRDNRETGELFF. The CDR3 DNA reads as TGTGCCAGCAGGGATAACAGGGAAACCGGGGAGCTGTTTTTT.

The chain uses TRBV7-2 and TRBJ2-7; 8 bases are shared with TRBD1. The CDR3 runs 14 residues. The ends lost 5 bases at V and 7 bases at J; junction bases unmatched: 10. CDR1 SGHTA and CDR2 FQGNSA come from the germline V gene. The CDR3 nucleotides are TGTGCCAGCAGCCCTCAGGGGGCCTTAGGTGAGCAGTACTTC. As protein: CASSPQGALGEQYF.

The chain recombines TRBV13 with TRBJ1-5; 7 bases match TRBD1. V dropped 5 bases and J dropped 4; count of bases not matched to a gene: 5. Germline assignment: CDR1 PRHDT and CDR2 FYEKMQ (reference sequence). CDR3 length: 14 amino acids. CDR3 DNA: TGTGCCAGCAGCCTTACGGGACAGAATCAGCCCCAGCATTTT. It specifies CASSLTGQNQPQHF.

This clone was detected once. The chain has TRBV5-8 and TRBJ2-7, with D hard to call. CDR3 length equals 13 residues. Germline lookup yields CDR1 SGHTS and CDR2 YDEGEE. The V and J ends lost 3 bases and 6 bases respectively, with 13 bases between them. As DNA, the CDR3 is TGTGCCAGCAGCTACTCCGGGTTGAGCGAGCAGTACTTC. Translation gives CASSYSGLSEQYF.

This chain connects TRBV11-2 to TRBJ2-7, with 13 bases lining up with TRBD2. This CDR3 is built from 16 residues. Looked up from germline, CDR1 is SGHAT and CDR2 is FQNNGV. Losses at the gene ends were 6 bases for V and 0 bases for J; bases not matched to a gene: 5. The CDR3 protein is CASSYTSGGVSYEQYF. Here the CDR3 DNA reads TGTGCCAGCAGTTACACTAGCGGGGGGGTCTCCTACGAGCAGTACTTC.

The chain employs TRBV14 and TRBJ1-1; a possible D gene is TRBD1 (6 bases). The V and J ends lost 2 bases and 1 base respectively, with 23 bases between them. This CDR3 contains 19 residues. Germline V CDR1 and CDR2: SGHDN, FVKESK. The CDR3 reads CASSQSADRPLTPNTEAFF. The CDR3, as DNA: TGTGCCAGCAGCCAATCCGCCGACAGGCCCCTTACTCCGAACACTGAAGCTTTCTTT. Together with reference TRBV14 and TRBJ1-1, the CDR3 gives the full variable domain: EAGVTQFPSHSVIEKGQTVTLRCDPISGHDNLYWYRRVMGKEIKFLLHFVKESKQDESGMPNNRFLAERTGGTYSTLKVQPAELEDSGVYFCASSQSADRPLTPNTEAFFGQGTRLTVV.

V usage is TRBV27 and J usage is TRBJ2-1; 9 bases map to TRBD2. Per germline, CDR1 MNHEY and CDR2 SMNVEV (reference sequence). CDR3 length equals 16 residues. J was trimmed by 5 bases and V by 1 base; bases with no gene match: 6. The CDR3 bases are TGTGCCAGCAGTTTATACGGACTAGCGATAAACAATGAGCAGTTCTTC. Protein: CASSLYGLAINNEQFF.

V and J are TRBV19 and TRBJ1-4; 10 bases fit TRBD1. This CDR3 spans 14 amino acids. With V trimmed by 4 bases and J by 7 bases, 3 bases remained unmatched. Germline V gene data show CDR1 as LNHDA and CDR2 as SQIVND (reference sequence). CDR3 sequence reads: CASSRTGGIEKLFF. The CDR3 DNA sequence: TGTGCCAGTAGTAGGACAGGGGGAATTGAAAAACTGTTTTTT.

The chain combines TRBV30 with TRBJ1-5, with D possibly matching TRBD1 (5 bases). Trimming left V 4 bases short and J 0 bases short, with 7 bases between. Germline-derived CDR1 and CDR2 are GTSNPN and SVGIG (reference sequence). There are 13 residues in the CDR3. The DNA of the CDR3 is TGTGCCTGGAAAGGGGATAGCAATCAGCCCCAGCATTTT. Encoded protein: CAWKGDSNQPQHF.

The genes are TRBV5-5 and TRBJ2-5; TRBD2 matches at 8 bases. J lost 4 bases, V lost 7 bases, and 3 bases had no gene match. CDR3 length: 12 amino acids. The V gene's germline CDR1 is SGHKS and CDR2 YYEKEE (reference sequence). CDR3 sequence reads: CASVLAGETQYF. For the CDR3, the DNA is TGTGCCAGCGTGCTAGCGGGAGAGACCCAGTACTTC.

This clone was picked up one time. The chain links TRBV6-4 to TRBJ2-3; 7 bases align to TRBD2. CDR3 size: 14 residues. The germline gives CDR1 MRHNA, CDR2 SNTAGT. The V and J ends lost 3 bases and 1 base, in that order; junction bases with no gene match: 1. CDR3 nucleotide sequence: TGTGCCAGCAGTGATACTAGCGGCACAGATACGCAGTATTTT. This encodes CASSDTSGTDTQYF.